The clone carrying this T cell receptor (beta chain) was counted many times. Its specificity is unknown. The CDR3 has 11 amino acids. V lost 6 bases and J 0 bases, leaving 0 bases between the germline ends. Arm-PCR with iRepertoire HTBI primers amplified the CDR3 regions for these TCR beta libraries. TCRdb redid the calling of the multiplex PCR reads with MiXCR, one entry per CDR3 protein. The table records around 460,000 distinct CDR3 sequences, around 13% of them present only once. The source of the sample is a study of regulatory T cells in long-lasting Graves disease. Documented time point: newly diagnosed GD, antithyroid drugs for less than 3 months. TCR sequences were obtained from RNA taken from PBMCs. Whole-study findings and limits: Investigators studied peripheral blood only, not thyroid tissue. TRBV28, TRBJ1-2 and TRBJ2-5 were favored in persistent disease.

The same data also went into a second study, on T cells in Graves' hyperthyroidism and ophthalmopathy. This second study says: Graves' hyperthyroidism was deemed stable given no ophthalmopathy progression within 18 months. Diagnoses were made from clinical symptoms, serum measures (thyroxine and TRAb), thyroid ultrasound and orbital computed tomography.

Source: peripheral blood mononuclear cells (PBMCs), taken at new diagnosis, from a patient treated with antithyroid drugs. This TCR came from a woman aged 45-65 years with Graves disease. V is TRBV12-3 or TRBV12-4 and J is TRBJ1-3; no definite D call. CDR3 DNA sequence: TGTGCCAGCAGCTCTGGAAACACCATATATTTT. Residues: CASSSGNTIYF.